Below, 21 T cell receptor beta chains from the same sample are listed, as sequenced in a study of shared clonotypes between healthy human individuals. The assay was immunoSEQ multiplex PCR, and TCRdb's table has in-frame clones only and misses some. The table records 2,500,000 or so clones, approximately 93% of them present only once. Sequencing was performed on naive CD4+ T cells from PBMCs. Subset of the sample: CD45RA+ positively selected. These receptor sequences come from a man younger than 35 in good health. Some clones in this sample may be carry-over from other donors' samples.

The genes are TRBV27 and TRBJ1-6; TRBD1 matches at 7 bases. J was trimmed by 7 bases and V by 4 bases; bases with no gene match: 4. This CDR3 is built from 14 residues. Germline V gene sequence: CDR1 MNHEY, CDR2 SMNVEV (reference sequence). The CDR3 spells CASSSPGGNSPLHF. The DNA for the CDR3 is TGTGCCAGCAGTTCCCCAGGGGGAAATTCACCCCTCCACTTT.

This clone has a handful of counts. This rearrangement joins TRBV21-1 to TRBJ2-7; TRBD2, the table's D call, was not compared with the DNA. TRBV21-1 is tagged as a pseudogene. The CDR3 runs to 17 residues. For the CDR3, the DNA is TGTGCCAGCCCTCGGGCGACTAGCGGGATCCACTCCTACGAGCAGTACTTC. Its translation: CASPRATSGIHSYEQYF.

CDR3 protein: CASSLSLRGGELFF. The CDR3 bases are TGTGCCAGCAGCTTAAGTCTCAGGGGCGGGGAGCTGTTTTTT. The chain employs TRBV7-6 and TRBJ2-2; a possible D gene is TRBD1 (6 bases). V was clipped by 2 bases and J by 7 bases, with 11 bases between them. Germline V gene data show CDR1 as SGHVS and CDR2 as FNYEAQ. The CDR3 sequence is 14 residues long. The whole variable domain, filled in from reference TRBV7-6 and TRBJ2-2, reads GAGVSQSPRYKVTKRGQDVALRCDPISGHVSLYWYRQALGQGPEFLTYFNYEAQQDKSGLPNDRFSAERPEGSISTLTIQRTEQRDSAMYRCASSLSLRGGELFFGEGSRLTVL.

This clone was observed once. This chain uses TRBV7-3 with TRBJ2-4, with 8 bases lining up with TRBD1. V was pared by 4 bases and J by 9 bases, with 8 bases of the junction left unmatched. The CDR3 is made up of 14 amino acids. Germline V lookup: CDR1 SGHTA, CDR2 FQGTGA. CDR3 residues: CASSSSSGTGIQYF. In DNA form, the CDR3 reads TGTGCCAGCAGCTCCTCATCTGGGACAGGCATTCAGTACTTC.

The chain joins TRBV5-1 to TRBJ1-2; a weak D match, TRBD1 (6 bases). The CDR3 covers 14 residues. Looked up from germline, CDR1 is SGHRS and CDR2 is YFSETQ. Trimming took 4 bases from V and 4 from J, leaving 14 bases between them. CDR3 amino acids: CASSIRTEAYGYTF. CDR3 DNA sequence: TGCGCCAGCAGCATTAGGACAGAAGCCTATGGCTACACCTTC.

The chain links TRBV14 to TRBJ2-5; D may match TRBD1 or TRBD2 (6 bases each). V gave up 3 bases and J gave up 2 bases, with 13 bases separating them. The CDR3 totals 15 residues. Germline V lookup: CDR1 SGHDN, CDR2 FVKESK. The CDR3 coding sequence is TGTGCCAGCAGCCATGGGGGCGCGGGGCAAGAGACCCAGTACTTC. Protein: CASSHGGAGQETQYF.

This chain uses TRBV7-2 with TRBJ2-7; 9 nucleotides match TRBD2. Germline V gives CDR1 SGHTA, CDR2 FQGNSA. Trimming at V came to 3 bases and at J to 6 bases, leaving 6 bases not matched to a gene. This CDR3 has 14 amino acids. This CDR3 is CASSFSAGGGEQYF. CDR3 in DNA: TGTGCCAGCAGCTTCTCAGCGGGAGGTGGCGAGCAGTACTTC.

This clone was observed once. The chain is built from TRBV30 and TRBJ2-7; 8 bases are shared with TRBD2. The CDR3 contains 13 residues. Losses at the gene ends were 1 base for V and 6 bases for J; bases not matched to a gene: 5. CDR1 is GTSNPN and CDR2 is SVGIG in the germline V gene (reference sequence). The CDR3 sequence: CAWSALAGGEQYF. The CDR3 DNA follows: TGTGCCTGGAGTGCGCTAGCGGGTGGCGAGCAGTACTTC.

The rearrangement uses TRBV19 and TRBJ2-7, with 8 positions matching TRBD1. The CDR3 is 21 amino acids. V dropped 1 base and J dropped 3; count of bases not matched to a gene: 23. From germline, CDR1 is LNHDA and CDR2 SQIVND (reference sequence). The CDR3 reads CASSIGGQGAPFNYYSYEQYF. Written as DNA, the CDR3 is TGTGCCAGTAGTATAGGCGGGCAGGGGGCTCCATTTAACTATTACAGCTACGAGCAGTACTTC. Filled out from reference TRBV19 and TRBJ2-7, the complete variable domain reads DGGITQSPKYLFRKEGQNVTLSCEQNLNHDAMYWYRQDPGQGLRLIYYSQIVNDFQKGDIAEGYSVSREKKESFPLTVTSAQKNPTAFYLCASSIGGQGAPFNYYSYEQYFGPGTRLTVT.

The gene calls are TRBV9 and TRBJ2-2, with TRBD1 matching over 8 bases. Germline V gene sequence: CDR1 SGDLS, CDR2 YYNGEE. The CDR3 length is 15 residues. The V segment lost 3 bases and the J segment 4 bases; nucleotides outside the gene matches: 5. CDR3 nucleotides: TGTGCCAGCAGCGCACAGGGGGTCGGCACCGGGGAGCTGTTTTTT. It specifies CASSAQGVGTGELFF.

Regarding this clone: Other DNA variants within this sample encode the same CDR3. This chain uses TRBV4-1 with TRBJ1-4; the D gene is possibly TRBD1 (6 bases). Per germline, CDR1 MGHRA and CDR2 YSYEKL. The CDR3 runs 15 residues. The V gene lost 0 bases and the J gene lost 8 bases, with 13 bases spanning the gap. Here the CDR3 reads CASSQDGGAGEKLFF. The CDR3 DNA is TGCGCCAGCAGCCAAGACGGGGGGGCCGGCGAAAAACTGTTTTTT.

The chain carries TRBV29-1 and TRBJ2-7; a weak D match, TRBD1 (5 bases). Germline CDR1 is SQVTM and CDR2 is ANQGSEA. CDR3 length: 14 residues. Trimming shortened V by 6 bases and J by 3 bases, and 18 bases separated the two germline ends. The CDR3 loop reads CSVGEGAPGYEQYF. The CDR3 coding sequence is TGCAGCGTAGGTGAAGGGGCTCCTGGCTACGAGCAGTACTTC.

This rearrangement joins TRBV5-4 to TRBJ2-5; the D is unclear. The DNA end favors TRBJ2-7, so the J call may be wrong. CDR3 length equals 11 residues. Looked up from germline, CDR1 is SGHNT and CDR2 is YYREEE (reference sequence). This chain's CDR3 is CASSFGLEQYF. DNA for the CDR3: TGTGCCAGCAGCTTCGGGCTCGAGCAGTACTTC.

The J gene is TRBJ2-1, the V gene TRBV10-2; TRBD2 matches at 10 bases. The CDR3 has 18 amino acids. Germline lookup yields CDR1 WSHSY and CDR2 SAAADI. After removal of 0 bases from V and 3 bases from J, the junction contained 8 bases not matched to a gene. The CDR3 spells CASSESMLAGVNYNEQFF. CDR3 sequence (DNA): TGCGCCAGCAGTGAGTCGATGCTAGCGGGAGTAAACTACAATGAGCAGTTCTTC.

This chain uses TRBV6-1 with TRBJ2-1; 9 positions match TRBD1. V dropped 10 bases and J dropped 9; count of bases not matched to a gene: 13. Germline CDR1 MNHNS, CDR2 SASEGT. The CDR3 spans 14 residues. The CDR3 DNA reads as TGTGCCACCCTAAAGACAGGGGGTATCGCTGAGCAGTTCTTC. Amino acid sequence: CATLKTGGIAEQFF.

J is TRBJ2-2 and V is TRBV9, with D perhaps given as TRBD1 or TRBD2 (7 bases each). The germline CDR1 and CDR2 sequences are SGDLS and YYNGEE. The length of the CDR3 is 15 residues. Trimming took off 4 bases at V and 6 bases at J, with 16 bases between the two ends. This CDR3 is CASSTRQGGSGELFF. The CDR3 DNA reads TGTGCCAGCAGCACCCGACAGGGAGGGTCCGGGGAGCTGTTTTTT. Looking up the rest from reference TRBV9 and TRBJ2-2 gives the full variable domain: DSGVTQTPKHLITATGQRVTLRCSPRSGDLSVYWYQQSLDQGLQFLIQYYNGEERAKGNILERFSAQQFPDLHSELNLSSLELGDSALYFCASSTRQGGSGELFFGEGSRLTVL.

V is TRBV19 and J is TRBJ2-4; no clear D. Trimming removed 3 bases from V and 9 bases from J, with 18 bases in between. The CDR3 has 15 residues. From germline, CDR1 is LNHDA and CDR2 SQIVND (reference sequence). The CDR3 is CASSMVTGPVGIQYF. The CDR3 DNA reads as TGTGCCAGTAGTATGGTGACGGGCCCGGTCGGCATTCAGTACTTC.

The chain carries TRBV5-1 and TRBJ2-1; possibly TRBD1 or TRBD2 for D (5 bases each). The CDR3 is made up of 16 amino acids. Trimming took 0 bases from V and 7 from J, leaving 17 bases between them. Per germline, CDR1 SGHRS and CDR2 YFSETQ. CDR3 protein: CASSLAVGVKSNEQFF. Here the CDR3 DNA reads TGCGCCAGCAGCTTGGCCGTGGGGGTTAAAAGTAATGAGCAGTTCTTC. Full variable domain (missing parts from reference TRBV5-1 and TRBJ2-1): KAGVTQTPRYLIKTRGQQVTLSCSPISGHRSVSWYQQTPGQGLQFLFEYFSETQRNKGNFPGRFSGRQFSNSRSEMNVSTLELGDSALYLCASSLAVGVKSNEQFFGPGTRLTVL.

V gene TRBV4-1 combines with J gene TRBJ1-6, with 10 nucleotides matching TRBD1. V was pared by 2 bases and J by 9 bases, with 7 bases of the junction left unmatched. Germline V gene data show CDR1 as MGHRA and CDR2 as YSYEKL. The CDR3 totals 16 residues. CDR3 sequence reads: CASSQPTGGVGSPLHF. CDR3 nucleotide sequence: TGCGCCAGCAGCCAACCGACAGGGGGCGTGGGTTCACCCCTCCACTTT.

The V gene is TRBV4-1, the J gene TRBJ2-5; 7 bases align to TRBD1. The DNA end is a closer match to TRBJ2-7, so the J assignment may be wrong. Germline V gene lookup returns CDR1 MGHRA and CDR2 YSYEKL. There are 13 residues in the CDR3. CDR3 nucleotide sequence: TGCGCCAGCAGCCAAGCCTCAGGGGGCGAGCAGTACTTC. It encodes CASSQASGGEQYF.

The rearrangement joins TRBV10-3 to TRBJ2-6; 12 bases agree with TRBD1. This CDR3 is built from 17 residues. V gave up 4 bases and J gave up 2 bases; unmatched junction bases: 3. Germline V gives CDR1 ENHRY, CDR2 SYGVKD. This CDR3 is CAISGDRGRPGANVLTF. The CDR3 DNA sequence: TGTGCCATCAGTGGGGACAGGGGGCGTCCTGGGGCCAACGTCCTGACTTTC.